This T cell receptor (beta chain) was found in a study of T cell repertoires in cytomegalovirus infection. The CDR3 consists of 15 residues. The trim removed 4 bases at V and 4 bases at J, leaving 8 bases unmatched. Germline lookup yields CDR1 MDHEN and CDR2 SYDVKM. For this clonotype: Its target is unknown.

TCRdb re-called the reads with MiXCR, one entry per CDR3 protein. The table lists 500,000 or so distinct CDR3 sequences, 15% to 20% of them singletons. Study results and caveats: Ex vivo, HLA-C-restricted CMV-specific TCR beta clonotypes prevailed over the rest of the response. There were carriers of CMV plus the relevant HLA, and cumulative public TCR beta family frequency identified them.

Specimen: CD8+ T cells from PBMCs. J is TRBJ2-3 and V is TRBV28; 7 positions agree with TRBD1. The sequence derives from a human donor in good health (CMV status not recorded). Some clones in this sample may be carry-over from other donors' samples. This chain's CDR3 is CASSYLGTVSDTQYF. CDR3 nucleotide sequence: TGTGCCAGCAGTTACCTCGGGACAGTTTCAGATACGCAGTATTTT.